The rows below give T cell receptor beta chains drawn from one sample of a study of cytomegalovirus exposure and HLA in healthy donors. Assay used: immunoSEQ multiplex PCR; TCRdb lists only in-frame clones, some missing. The data show fewer than 100,000 clones, with roughly 85% seen just once and about 6.4% held by the top ten. Input material: PBMCs. The receptors derive from a female donor in good health and CMV-seronegative. The CDR3 runs from the conserved cysteine through the conserved F or W. A D gene is named only where the DNA matches it firmly. Part of the rows lack a size; the others show once, few, many or a class for expanded clones.

.,once,TRBJ1-1,TRBV27,TGTGCCAGCAGTTTTGGTCCTAGTTCTGAAGCTTTCTTT,CASSFGPSSEAFF
TRBD1,.,TRBJ1-2,TRBV10-3,TGTGCCATCAGTGAGTCGGGACAGGGGGCTGGTGGCTACACCTTC,CAISESGQGAGGYTF
TRBD1,.,TRBJ1-5,TRBV6-6,TGTGCCACCCGGGACAGTCTGGGCTACAATCAGCCCCAGCATTTT,CATRDSLGYNQPQHF
TRBD1,few,TRBJ2-5,TRBV10-3,TGTGCCATCAGGCCCGGGACAGAAGAGACCCAGTACTTC,CAIRPGTEETQYF
.,.,TRBJ2-5,TRBV19,TGTGCCAGTGTATCCCAGTCCCAAGAGACCCAGTACTTC,CASVSQSQETQYF
TRBD2,.,TRBJ2-5,TRBV19,TGTGCCAGTAGTTCCAGGACTAGCGGGGTGGAGACCCAGTACTTC,CASSSRTSGVETQYF
.,.,TRBJ1-2,TRBV28,TGTGCCAGCAGCACAGGATTAACCGGGACTAATGGCTACACCTTC,CASSTGLTGTNGYTF
.,.,TRBJ2-7,TRBV6-1,TGTGCCAGCAGTGAAGCCGGACAGTTACACTCCTACGAGCAGTACTTC,CASSEAGQLHSYEQYF
.,.,TRBJ2-7,TRBV28,TGTGCCAGCAGCGTCCCGGACACCGGCTACGAGCAGTACTTC,CASSVPDTGYEQYF
.,.,TRBJ1-2,TRBV6-5,TGTGCCAGCAGCACCCCTGGGCAGGGCAACTATGGCTACACCTTC,CASSTPGQGNYGYTF
TRBD2,.,TRBJ2-3,TRBV30,TGTGCTGGAAAGCGGGGGGCCGGGGATACGCAGTATTTT,CAGKRGAGDTQYF
TRBD2,.,TRBJ2-1,TRBV6-6,TGTGCCAGCAGCCCAGCGACTAGCGGGGGGGCCGTTGAGCAGTTCTTC,CASSPATSGGAVEQFF
.,.,TRBJ1-1,TRBV28,TGTGCCAGCAGTTTAAGCCGGAACACTGAAGCTTTCTTT,CASSLSRNTEAFF
TRBD2,.,TRBJ2-3,TRBV10-1,TGCGCCAGCAGCCCGGGGGGGAGCGCAGATACGCAGTATTTT,CASSPGGSADTQYF
.,once,TRBJ2-7,TRBV2,TGTGCCAGCAAGCGGGACAACCGAGGGTACGAGCAGTACTTC,CASKRDNRGYEQYF
TRBD2,.,TRBJ2-1,TRBV4-3,TGCGCCAGCAGCCGAGAGCGGGGGGGCCTATACAATGAGCAGTTCTTC,CASSRERGGLYNEQFF
TRBD1,.,TRBJ1-5,TRBV29-1,TGCAGCGTGCAACAGGGGGCGCGGCAGCCCCAGCATTTT,CSVQQGARQPQHF
TRBD1,.,TRBJ1-2,TRBV5-5,TGTGCCAGCAGCCGGGACAGGGGAGGAGTTGATGGCTACACCTTC,CASSRDRGGVDGYTF
.,.,TRBJ2-3,TRBV18,TGTGCCAGCTCACCACAGCGGTCTAGCACAGATACGCAGTATTTT,CASSPQRSSTDTQYF
.,.,TRBJ2-7,TRBV5-6,TGTGCCAGCAGCCCCCGGCCCGGGTGGAACGAGCAGTACTTC,CASSPRPGWNEQYF
TRBD1,.,TRBJ1-1,TRBV15,TGTGCCACCAGCAGAGGGGACAGGGTTAACACTGAAGCTTTCTTT,CATSRGDRVNTEAFF
.,.,TRBJ1-6,TRBV6-6,TGTGCCAGCAGTCCCATAGGCCTAGGAAATTCACCCCTCCACTTT,CASSPIGLGNSPLHF
.,.,TRBJ2-5,TRBV7-6,TGTGCCAGCAGCAACATATTCGGGGGAGAGACCCAGTACTTC,CASSNIFGGETQYF
.,few,TRBJ1-2,TRBV13,TGTGCCAGCAGTTCCACTCCCTATGGCTACACCTTC,CASSSTPYGYTF
TRBD1,few,TRBJ2-2,TRBV7-2,TGTGCCAGCAGCTTAGCGGGGGCCTTACAGGGGGCACTCACCGGGGAGCTGTTTTTT,CASSLAGALQGALTGELFF
TRBD2,.,TRBJ2-1,TRBV5-1,TGCGCCAGCAGCTTGGAGCTAGCGGGGGGTTACAATGAGCAGTTCTTC,CASSLELAGGYNEQFF
TRBD2,.,TRBJ2-2,TRBV7-3,TGTGCCAGCAGCTTACTAGCGGGGGGCCCGAACACCGGGGAGCTGTTTTTT,CASSLLAGGPNTGELFF
.,few,TRBJ2-2,TRBV28,TGTGCCAGCAGTCCCCATGGGGGAGGAACCGGGGAGCTGTTTTTT,CASSPHGGGTGELFF
.,.,TRBJ2-5,TRBV9,TGTGCCAGCAGCGTCCTGGGGGGGCCAGGGGAGACCCAGTACTTC,CASSVLGGPGETQYF
.,.,TRBJ1-2,TRBV10-2,TGCGCCAGCAGTGACGTGGGAGGTGGACAATGGGTTGATGGCTACACCTTC,CASSDVGGGQWVDGYTF
TRBD2,few,TRBJ2-2,TRBV2,TGTGCCAGCAACACAGCTAGCGGGGGCCTGAACACCGGGGAGCTGTTTTTT,CASNTASGGLNTGELFF
.,once,TRBJ1-5,TRBV6-5,TGTGCCAGCAGGGCAAGGGGACTCAATCAGCCCCAGCATTTT,CASRARGLNQPQHF
.,.,TRBJ1-4,TRBV16,TGTGCCAGCAGCCAATCGGGGGCAGGGAATGAAAAACTGTTTTTT,CASSQSGAGNEKLFF
TRBD1,.,TRBJ1-5,TRBV6-5,TGTGCCAGCAGAAGGACAGGACAAAGCAATCAGCCCCAGCATTTT,CASRRTGQSNQPQHF
.,.,TRBJ1-4,TRBV5-4,TGTGCCAGCAGCTTGGGAGCGCGGGAAAAACTGTTTTTT,CASSLGAREKLFF
.,.,TRBJ2-3,TRBV28,TGTGCCAGCACCCCACCGGGACTCCCCCTCGCAGATACGCAGTATTTT,CASTPPGLPLADTQYF
TRBD2,.,TRBJ2-3,TRBV5-1,TGCGCCAGCAGCCCAGGGAGGGGAAGCACAGATACGCAGTATTTT,CASSPGRGSTDTQYF